This entry lists 17 T cell receptor beta chains sequenced from one sample in a study of T cell responses to AZD1222 COVID-19 vaccine. The protocol was immunoSEQ multiplex PCR, while the TCRdb copy is restricted to in-frame clones and leaves out a portion. Among 140,000 or so clones listed, roughly 93% were seen once. The sample was peripheral blood, taken after recovery from COVID-19. The receptor set was obtained from an adult who had recovered from COVID-19.

The chain carries TRBV28 and TRBJ2-7; TRBD2 agrees at 7 bases. Germline CDR1 is MDHEN and CDR2 is SYDVKM. This CDR3 is built from 14 residues. V gave up 8 bases and J gave up 2 bases; unmatched junction bases: 9. CDR3 DNA sequence: TGTGCCAGCCTTGGGGGGGGTTTAACCTACGAGCAGTACTTC. Residues: CASLGGGLTYEQYF.

This clone came up once. The rearrangement uses TRBV9 and TRBJ1-1; no clear D. Trimming pared 0 bases from V and 5 bases from J, leaving 14 bases between. The germline CDR1 and CDR2 sequences are SGDLS and YYNGEE. The CDR3 sequence is 15 residues long. This CDR3 reads CASSVVGQIGTEAFF. The CDR3 coding sequence is TGTGCCAGCAGCGTAGTAGGTCAGATAGGAACTGAAGCTTTCTTT.

This chain uses TRBV28 with TRBJ1-3; 7 bases align to TRBD1. V lost 5 bases, J lost 3 bases, and 10 bases stayed unmatched. CDR3 length: 16 amino acids. The germline V gene encodes CDR1 MDHEN and CDR2 SYDVKM. The DNA for the CDR3 is TGTGCCAGCAGTGACTCCATAGACAGGGTTGGAAACACCATATATTTT. Its protein product is CASSDSIDRVGNTIYF. Full variable domain (missing parts from reference TRBV28 and TRBJ1-3): DVKVTQSSRYLVKRTGEKVFLECVQDMDHENMFWYRQDPGLGLRLIYFSYDVKMKEKGDIPEGYSVSREKKERFSLILESASTNQTSMYLCASSDSIDRVGNTIYFGEGSWLTVV.

The CDR3 region has the DNA TGTGCCAGCAGCCTCCGGCTAGCGGGAGAAGGACAGTTCTTC. This encodes CASSLRLAGEGQFF. V usage is TRBV9 and J usage is TRBJ2-1; 10 bases match TRBD2. CDR3 size: 14 residues. The germline V gene has CDR1 SGDLS and CDR2 YYNGEE. J gave up 13 bases and V 4 bases, and 11 bases lay outside the gene matches. Combining the CDR3 with reference TRBV9 and TRBJ2-1 gives the whole variable domain DSGVTQTPKHLITATGQRVTLRCSPRSGDLSVYWYQQSLDQGLQFLIQYYNGEERAKGNILERFSAQQFPDLHSELNLSSLELGDSALYFCASSLRLAGEGQFFGPGTRLTVL.

This clone was observed once. The V and J genes are TRBV12-2 and TRBJ2-7; the table's TRBD1 call for D was not verified on the DNA. TRBV12-2 is given as a pseudogene. The CDR3 is 15 amino acids. The CDR3 spells CASRLWVRGHYEQYF. CDR3 DNA sequence: TGTGCAAGTCGCTTATGGGTTAGGGGACACTACGAGCAGTACTTC.

This chain uses TRBV12-5 with TRBJ2-3; 14 positions agree with TRBD2. Trimming took 1 base from V and 4 from J; bases not matched to a gene: 7. The CDR3 is 18 amino acids. Germline assignment: CDR1 LGHNT and CDR2 FRNRAP. CDR3 amino acids: CASGLGSGTSGSADTQYF. CDR3 bases: TGTGCTAGTGGTTTGGGATCCGGGACTAGCGGGAGCGCAGATACGCAGTATTTT.

The chain links TRBV29-1 to TRBJ1-3; D uncertain. CDR1 SQVTM and CDR2 ANQGSEA come from the germline V gene. V gave up 1 base and J gave up 1 base, with 5 bases separating them. The CDR3 has 13 residues. CDR3 in amino acids: CSVEGDSGNTIYF. CDR3 bases: TGCAGCGTTGAAGGGGATTCTGGAAACACCATATATTTT.

The rearrangement links TRBV6-5 to TRBJ1-6; D unresolved. The germline V gene encodes CDR1 MNHEY and CDR2 SVGAGI. CDR3 size: 13 residues. Trimming left V 8 bases short and J 8 bases short, with 13 bases between. CDR3 loop: CASVLREDSPLHF. The CDR3 DNA reads as TGTGCCAGCGTCCTGAGGGAGGATTCACCCCTCCACTTT.

The V gene is TRBV7-9, the J gene TRBJ1-1, with TRBD1 as a possible D gene (5 bases). The CDR3 sequence is 14 residues long. The V and J ends lost 7 bases and 2 bases respectively, with 14 bases between them. CDR1 SEHNR and CDR2 FQNEAQ come from the germline V gene (reference sequence). The CDR3 DNA follows: TGTGCCAGCAATCTGGGGGATTCAAACACTGAAGCTTTCTTT. Translating it yields CASNLGDSNTEAFF.

The J gene is TRBJ2-4, the V gene TRBV5-8; TRBD2 might be the D (5 bases). This CDR3 is built from 14 residues. Trimming pared 4 bases from V and 0 bases from J, leaving 8 bases between. The germline V gene encodes CDR1 SGHTS and CDR2 YDEGEE. For the CDR3, the DNA is TGTGCCAGCAGCCCCGGACTAGCCAAAAACATTCAGTACTTC. It specifies CASSPGLAKNIQYF.

This sequence joins TRBV5-1 and TRBJ2-7; possible D gene TRBD1, 6 bases. Trimming left V 1 base short and J 5 bases short, with 13 bases between. Germline-derived CDR1 and CDR2 are SGHRS and YFSETQ. This CDR3 region has 14 residues. This CDR3 is CASSLTAGVHEQYF. The CDR3 nucleotides are TGCGCCAGCAGCTTGACGGCAGGGGTCCACGAGCAGTACTTC.

The chain has TRBV28 and TRBJ2-7; 16 bases agree with TRBD2. This CDR3 has 17 amino acids. Trimming cost V 5 bases and J 2 bases; bases outside gene matches: 6. Germline-derived CDR1 and CDR2 are MDHEN and SYDVKM. CDR3 nucleotide sequence: TGTGCCAGCAGTATTGGGACTAGCGGGAGGGTGGCCTACGAGCAGTACTTC. It encodes CASSIGTSGRVAYEQYF.

This clone came up a few times. The V and J genes are TRBV5-1 and TRBJ2-7, with unresolved D. In germline, CDR1 is SGHRS, CDR2 YFSETQ. The ends were cut back, 0 bases at V and 3 bases at J, with 1 base in the middle. The CDR3 length is 11 residues. The CDR3 protein is CASSLDYEQYF. As DNA, the CDR3 is TGCGCCAGCAGCTTGGACTACGAGCAGTACTTC.

This chain connects TRBV19 to TRBJ1-5; possibly TRBD1 for D (6 bases). The length of the CDR3 is 13 residues. Germline V CDR1 and CDR2: LNHDA, SQIVND (reference sequence). Trimming removed 6 bases from V and 7 bases from J, with 13 bases in between. The CDR3 loop is CASRGRGSQPQHF. As DNA, the CDR3 is TGTGCCAGTAGGGGCAGGGGTTCACAGCCCCAGCATTTT.

V and J are TRBV29-1 and TRBJ1-1, with TRBD1 matching 7 bases. This CDR3 has 16 amino acids. V trimming: 5 bases; J trimming: 0 bases; junction bases outside the gene matches: 12. Germline V CDR1 and CDR2: SQVTM, ANQGSEA. The CDR3 DNA is TGCAGCGTTTACGACAGGGTCGGGCCCTTGAACACTGAAGCTTTCTTT. This gives the protein CSVYDRVGPLNTEAFF. The variable domain in full, completed from reference TRBV29-1 and TRBJ1-1, reads SAVISQKPSRDICQRGTSLTIQCQVDSQVTMMFWYRQQPGQSLTLIATANQGSEATYESGFVIDKFPISRPNLTFSTLTVSNMSPEDSSIYLCSVYDRVGPLNTEAFFGQGTRLTVV.

This chain joins TRBV5-1 and TRBJ2-3, with TRBD2 as a possible D gene (5 bases). The CDR3 extends over 14 amino acids. The V gene lost 3 bases and the J gene lost 4 bases, with 12 bases spanning the gap. Looked up from germline, CDR1 is SGHRS and CDR2 is YFSETQ. CDR3 DNA: TGCGCCAGCAGCTCGAGGACTGTCCCAGATACGCAGTATTTT. It codes for CASSSRTVPDTQYF.

The genes are TRBV9 and TRBJ1-2, with D maybe TRBD1 (5 bases). Germline-derived CDR1 and CDR2 are SGDLS and YYNGEE. The CDR3 contains 15 residues. Trimming removed 1 base at V and 0 bases at J, with 10 bases between. Here the CDR3 DNA reads TGTGCCAGCAGCGTAACCGGGACGGCTAACTATGGCTACACCTTC. Translating it yields CASSVTGTANYGYTF.